This T cell receptor (beta chain) was obtained from a study of T cell responses to AZD1222 COVID-19 vaccine. Study overall: Second-dose schedules of about 4 or about 12 weeks were combined. Broader study findings: Across the whole spike, CD4 TCRs peaked at regions 160-218 and 743-854. The reported proportion of spike-specific TCRs targeting unmutated variant regions was nearly half.

The CDR3 consists of 15 residues. V lost 2 bases to trimming and J lost 1 base, with 12 bases between them. Germline assignment: CDR1 MRHNA and CDR2 SNTAGT. Turning to this clone: Its antigen is as yet unknown.

Only in-frame clones appear in the TCRdb table, and some are missing; sequencing was by immunoSEQ multiplex PCR. The sample includes 150,000 to 180,000 clones, roughly nine tenths of them seen just once. The sample here was peripheral blood, taken on day 0 of AZD1222 vaccination. The J gene is TRBJ2-7, the V gene TRBV6-4; D is tentatively TRBD1 or TRBD2 (5 bases each). The sequence was obtained from an adult in good health. CDR3 protein: CASSDLRDPSYEQYF. The DNA for the CDR3 is TGTGCCAGCAGTGACCTCCGGGACCCATCCTACGAGCAGTACTTC.